A single sample is the source of the 13 T cell receptor beta chains below, sequenced in a study of blood T cell repertoires in COVID-19 (dated by TCRdb to 2020 to 2022). Receptor amplification or capture employed the immunoSEQ multiplex PCR assay. TCRdb retrieved this table from immuneACCESS and kept in-frame rearrangements only. Not all clones are present; in checked studies, unresolved V genes account for under half, and no reason is known for the remainder. Within this sample are 240,000 or so clones, with 80% to 85% of them counted one time only. Less than 3.5% of the sample is held by the ten biggest clonotypes. The sample was peripheral blood. All receptors derive from a woman between 18 and 30 years old with acute or convalescent COVID-19.

V is TRBV13 and J is TRBJ2-5; TRBD2 is a possible D gene (5 bases). Trimming removed 5 bases at V and 0 bases at J, with 13 bases between. The CDR3 is made up of 15 amino acids. Germline CDR1 is PRHDT and CDR2 is FYEKMQ (reference sequence). CDR3 residues: CASSILGINQETQYF. CDR3 in DNA: TGTGCCAGCAGCATACTAGGTATAAACCAAGAGACCCAGTACTTC.

V usage is TRBV7-2 and J usage is TRBJ1-1; TRBD1 might be the D (5 bases). Germline CDR1 SGHTA, CDR2 FQGNSA. The CDR3 contains 16 residues. V lost 6 bases, J lost 4 bases, and 21 bases lay in between. The CDR3 is CASREGAHGGGTEAFF. CDR3 in DNA: TGTGCCAGCAGAGAAGGCGCCCACGGCGGGGGCACTGAAGCTTTCTTT.

This chain joins TRBV6-2 or TRBV6-3 and TRBJ1-1; D gene uncertain. CDR1 and CDR2 from the germline V gene are MNHEY and SVGEGT. Trimming shortened V by 4 bases and J by 1 base, and 10 bases separated the two germline ends. The CDR3 is 14 amino acids. CDR3 loop: CASSFIQKNTEAFF. CDR3 nucleotides: TGTGCCAGCAGTTTTATTCAGAAGAACACTGAAGCTTTCTTT.

V is TRBV13 and J is TRBJ2-1; 11 nucleotides align to TRBD2. The CDR3 runs 17 residues. From germline, CDR1 is PRHDT and CDR2 FYEKMQ (reference sequence). V trimming: 5 bases; J trimming: 7 bases; junction bases outside the gene matches: 13. The CDR3 DNA reads TGTGCCAGCAGCCCACCCATAACTAGCGGGAGTATGAATGAGCAGTTCTTC. It yields the protein CASSPPITSGSMNEQFF.

The table lists this clone with a few counts. Additional DNA sequences in this sample encode the identical CDR3. This chain links TRBV30 with TRBJ1-5; 7 positions agree with TRBD1. The CDR3 loop spans 14 amino acids. Germline CDR1 GTSNPN, CDR2 SVGIG (reference sequence). V trimming: 0 bases; J trimming: 4 bases; junction bases outside the gene matches: 3. The CDR3 nucleotides read TGTGCCTGGAGTGTTGCAGGGGGAAATCAGCCCCAGCATTTT. This sequence encodes CAWSVAGGNQPQHF.

This chain joins TRBV9 and TRBJ2-1; 7 nucleotides align to TRBD2. The germline V gene has CDR1 SGDLS and CDR2 YYNGEE. CDR3 length equals 14 residues. With 4 bases clipped from V and 6 bases from J, the junction kept 7 bases outside the gene matches. The CDR3 reads CASSFLAEGNEQFF. The CDR3 DNA follows: TGTGCCAGCAGCTTTCTAGCGGAGGGCAATGAGCAGTTCTTC.

V and J are TRBV2 and TRBJ2-7, with TRBD2 identical over 11 bases. Germline V gene sequence: CDR1 SNHLY, CDR2 FYNNEI. The CDR3 extends over 16 amino acids. The V segment lost 3 bases and the J segment 3 bases; nucleotides outside the gene matches: 7. This chain's CDR3 is CASSDPTSGRGYEQYF. The CDR3, as DNA: TGTGCCAGCAGTGACCCAACTAGCGGGAGAGGCTACGAGCAGTACTTC.

V is TRBV7-9 and J is TRBJ1-6, with TRBD1 identical over 12 bases. The CDR3 runs 16 residues. Per germline, CDR1 SEHNR and CDR2 FQNEAQ (reference sequence). V dropped 6 bases and J dropped 10; count of bases not matched to a gene: 10. The CDR3 region has the DNA TGTGCCAGCAGGGGGGACAGGGGGCGATCCCAGTCACCCCTCCACTTT. It specifies CASRGDRGRSQSPLHF.

The chain has TRBV7-2 and TRBJ2-2; D possibly corresponds to TRBD2 (6 bases). Germline CDR1 is SGHTA and CDR2 is FQGNSA. The CDR3 loop spans 16 amino acids. V dropped 5 bases and J dropped 5 bases, with 18 bases sitting between them. The CDR3 nucleotides are TGTGCCAGCAGCGCCCGGGAGCAGCGGTGGACCGGGGAGCTGTTTTTT. It is translated as CASSAREQRWTGELFF.

This sequence joins TRBV30 and TRBJ1-5, with D unresolved. The V end was cut by 0 bases, the J end by 3 bases, with 12 bases between. Germline values: CDR1 GTSNPN, CDR2 SVGIG (reference sequence). CDR3 length equals 15 residues. The DNA of the CDR3 is TGTGCCTGGAGTGTACACCGAACAGACAATCAGCCCCAGCATTTT. As protein: CAWSVHRTDNQPQHF.

The rearrangement joins TRBV6-1 to TRBJ2-1; perhaps TRBD2 as D (5 bases). Germline loops: CDR1 MNHNS, CDR2 SASEGT. Trimming took off 0 bases at V and 3 bases at J, with 12 bases between the two ends. The CDR3 loop spans 16 amino acids. The CDR3 DNA reads TGTGCCAGCAGTGAAGCCCAACCCCGGGACTACAATGAGCAGTTCTTC. It specifies CASSEAQPRDYNEQFF.

The chain carries TRBV5-1 and TRBJ1-4, with D perhaps TRBD1 (5 bases). This CDR3 comprises 16 residues. Trimming removed 0 bases at V and 5 bases at J, with 14 bases between. CDR1 and CDR2 from the germline V gene are SGHRS and YFSETQ. CDR3 sequence reads: CASSLEGLATNEKLFF. CDR3 sequence (DNA): TGCGCCAGCAGCTTGGAGGGGTTGGCCACCAATGAAAAACTGTTTTTT.

The V and J genes are TRBV6-2 or TRBV6-3 and TRBJ2-1; 8 bases are a match to TRBD2. After removal of 2 bases from V and 2 bases from J, the junction contained 11 bases not matched to a gene. CDR3 length: 18 residues. CDR1 is MNHEY, CDR2 SVGEGT, per germline. Here the CDR3 DNA reads TGTGCCAGCAGTTACCCCCATCGCGGGAGGTGGCCCTACAATGAGCAGTTCTTC. It encodes CASSYPHRGRWPYNEQFF.